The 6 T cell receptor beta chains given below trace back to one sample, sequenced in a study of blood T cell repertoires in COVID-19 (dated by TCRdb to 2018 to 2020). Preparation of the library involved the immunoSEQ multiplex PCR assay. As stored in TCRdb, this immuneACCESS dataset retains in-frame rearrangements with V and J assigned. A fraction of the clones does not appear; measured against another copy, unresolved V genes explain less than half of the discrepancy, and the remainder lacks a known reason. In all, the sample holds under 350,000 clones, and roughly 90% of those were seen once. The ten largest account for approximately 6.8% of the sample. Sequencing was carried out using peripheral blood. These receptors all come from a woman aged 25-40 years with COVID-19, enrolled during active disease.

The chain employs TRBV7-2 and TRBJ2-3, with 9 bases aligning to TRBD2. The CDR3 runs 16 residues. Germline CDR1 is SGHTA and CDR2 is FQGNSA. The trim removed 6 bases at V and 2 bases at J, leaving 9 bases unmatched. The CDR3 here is CASRSSSGELTDTQYF. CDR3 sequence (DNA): TGTGCCAGCAGATCATCTAGCGGGGAGCTCACAGATACGCAGTATTTT.

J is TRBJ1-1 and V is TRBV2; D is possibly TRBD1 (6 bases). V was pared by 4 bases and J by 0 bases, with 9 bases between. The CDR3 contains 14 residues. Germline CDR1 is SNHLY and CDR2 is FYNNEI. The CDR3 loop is CASSGTALNTEAFF. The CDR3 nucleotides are TGTGCCAGCAGTGGGACAGCTCTGAACACTGAAGCTTTCTTT. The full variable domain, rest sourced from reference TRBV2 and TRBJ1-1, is EPEVTQTPSHQVTQMGQEVILRCVPISNHLYFYWYRQILGQKVEFLVSFYNNEISEKSEIFDDQFSVERPDGSNFTLKIRSTKLEDSAMYFCASSGTALNTEAFFGQGTRLTVV.

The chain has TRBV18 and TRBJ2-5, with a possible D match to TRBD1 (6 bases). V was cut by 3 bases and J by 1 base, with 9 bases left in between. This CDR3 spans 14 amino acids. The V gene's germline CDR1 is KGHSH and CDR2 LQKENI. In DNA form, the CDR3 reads TGTGCCAGCTCACCCACGGACAGCCAAGAGACCCAGTACTTC. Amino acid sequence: CASSPTDSQETQYF.

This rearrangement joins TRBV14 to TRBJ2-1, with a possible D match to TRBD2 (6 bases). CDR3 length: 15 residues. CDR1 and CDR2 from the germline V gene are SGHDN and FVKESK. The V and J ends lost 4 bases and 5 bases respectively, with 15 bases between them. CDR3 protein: CASSPPGLSHNEQFF. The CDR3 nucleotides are TGTGCCAGCAGCCCCCCGGGACTGTCCCACAATGAGCAGTTCTTC.

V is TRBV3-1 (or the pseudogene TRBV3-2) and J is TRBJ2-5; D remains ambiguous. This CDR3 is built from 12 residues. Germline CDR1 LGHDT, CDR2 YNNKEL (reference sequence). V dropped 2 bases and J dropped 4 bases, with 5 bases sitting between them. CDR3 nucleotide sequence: TGTGCCAGCAGCCAACAGGCAGAGACCCAGTACTTC. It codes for CASSQQAETQYF.

CDR3 sequence: CATSRFMTENEKLFF. DNA of the CDR3: TGTGCCACCAGCCGATTTATGACAGAGAATGAAAAACTGTTTTTT. The rearrangement uses TRBV15 and TRBJ1-4; maybe TRBD1 (5 bases). The CDR3 is 15 amino acids. Trimming took off 5 bases at V and 5 bases at J, with 15 bases between the two ends. The V gene's germline CDR1 is LNHNV and CDR2 YYDKDF (reference sequence).